This T cell receptor beta chain emerged from a study of T-cell reconstitution after alpha-beta-depleted transplantation in children. This CDR3 is built from 13 residues. V was cut by 6 bases and J by 3 bases, with 12 bases left in between. The germline V gene has CDR1 LGHNT and CDR2 FRNRAP. Molecular barcoding with unique molecular identifiers was used for the TCRbeta library. TCRdb used MiXCR to reprocess the PCR reads, holding one entry per CDR3 protein. This table has 190,000 or so distinct CDR3 sequences, roughly 15% appearing once. This receptor was taken from a human donor who donated a stem cell graft to a child with acute lymphoblastic leukemia. V usage is TRBV12-5 and J usage is TRBJ2-7; possible D gene TRBD2, 5 bases. The sequences come from PBMCs from the stem cell graft donor, collected from the stem cell graft. CDR3 sequence (DNA): TGTGCTAGTGGGCTTCGGGGTTTCTACGAGCAGTACTTC. Amino acids: CASGLRGFYEQYF.